A single sample gave rise to the 10 T cell receptor beta chains below, sequenced in a study of T cell changes during pregnancy in multiple sclerosis. Sequencing was performed with immunoSEQ multiplex PCR; in TCRdb, only in-frame clones are kept and a portion is missing. The profile shows tens of thousands of clones, approximately 90% of them singletons. This specimen was CD8+ T cells from peripheral blood mononuclear cells, taken in the second trimester of pregnancy. These receptors came from a female donor with multiple sclerosis, enrolled in a pregnancy study.

CDR3 sequence reads: CASSQDRRGNTGYTF. The CDR3, as DNA: TGCGCCAGCAGCCAAGATCGTCGGGGGAATACTGGCTACACCTTC. J is TRBJ1-2 and V is TRBV4-3, with TRBD1 as a possible D gene (5 bases). The CDR3 is 15 amino acids. CDR1 LGHNA and CDR2 YSLEER come from the germline V gene. Deletions cut 0 bases from V and 7 bases from J, with 15 bases between.

This rearrangement joins TRBV15 to TRBJ1-4; weak D call: TRBD1 (6 bases). V lost 8 bases, J lost 8 bases, and 18 bases lay in between. The CDR3 totals 14 residues. Germline values: CDR1 LNHNV, CDR2 YYDKDF (reference sequence). The CDR3 nucleotides read TGTGCCACCGTGGGAGGGGGGCTTGGAGAAAAACTGTTTTTT. This encodes CATVGGGLGEKLFF.

There are a few counts of this clone. This chain links TRBV5-6 with TRBJ1-1; no firm D call. This CDR3 is built from 12 residues. The germline V gene encodes CDR1 SGHDT and CDR2 YYEEEE. V lost 6 bases and J 1 base, leaving 7 bases between the germline ends. The CDR3 sequence: CASKAGNTEAFF. CDR3 nucleotides: TGTGCCAGCAAGGCAGGGAACACTGAAGCTTTCTTT.

The table lists this clone with a few counts. The chain combines TRBV7-6 with TRBJ2-7, with TRBD2 matching over 7 bases. This CDR3 region has 13 residues. V lost 1 base and J lost 3; bases outside the gene matches: 0. Germline CDR1 and CDR2: SGHVS and FNYEAQ. This CDR3 reads CASSLGGGYEQYF. Written as DNA, the CDR3 is TGTGCCAGCAGCTTAGGGGGGGGCTACGAGCAGTACTTC.

The chain couples TRBV10-1 to TRBJ2-5; 11 bases are shared with TRBD2. The J call may be incorrect, as the DNA end agrees better with TRBJ2-7. CDR1 WNHNN and CDR2 SYGVQD come from the germline V gene (reference sequence). The CDR3 totals 19 residues. This CDR3 is CASRSPGLADDHSSYEQYF. CDR3 coding DNA: TGCGCCAGCAGATCTCCGGGACTAGCGGACGACCATTCCTCCTACGAGCAGTACTTC.

The CDR3 nucleotides read TGTGCCAGCAGCGTAGAGGGGTTACTCCAAGAGACCCAGTACTTC. Encoded protein: CASSVEGLLQETQYF. The chain is built from TRBV9 and TRBJ2-5; the D gene is possibly TRBD1 (5 bases). The CDR3 has 15 amino acids. The V and J ends lost 0 bases and 1 base respectively, with 10 bases between them. Germline lookup yields CDR1 SGDLS and CDR2 YYNGEE.

V usage is TRBV27 and J usage is TRBJ1-5; 7 bases fit TRBD1. This CDR3 region has 15 residues. The germline V gene encodes CDR1 MNHEY and CDR2 SMNVEV (reference sequence). Germline trimming cut 0 bases from V and 4 bases from J; bases unmatched to any gene: 3. The CDR3 is CASSLSNRGNQPQHF. Here the CDR3 DNA reads TGTGCCAGCAGTTTATCCAACAGGGGAAATCAGCCCCAGCATTTT.

A single count supports this clone. The V gene is TRBV19, the J gene TRBJ2-1, with D possibly matching TRBD1 (6 bases). CDR3 size: 13 residues. Germline V lookup: CDR1 LNHDA, CDR2 SQIVND (reference sequence). Trimming removed 5 bases from V and 6 bases from J, with 11 bases in between. In nucleotides, the CDR3 is TGTGCCAGTAGTCTAGGACAGTCCAATGAGCAGTTCTTC. Its translation: CASSLGQSNEQFF. The full variable domain, rest sourced from reference TRBV19 and TRBJ2-1, is DGGITQSPKYLFRKEGQNVTLSCEQNLNHDAMYWYRQDPGQGLRLIYYSQIVNDFQKGDIAEGYSVSREKKESFPLTVTSAQKNPTAFYLCASSLGQSNEQFFGPGTRLTVL.

The chain joins TRBV25-1 to TRBJ1-3; 7 bases fit TRBD1. V trimming: 4 bases; J trimming: 5 bases; junction bases outside the gene matches: 2. The CDR3 is made up of 13 amino acids. Germline CDR1 and CDR2: MGHDK and SYGVNS. The CDR3 DNA reads TGTGCCAGCAGTGGGGGACAGCGAAACACCATATATTTT. It is translated as CASSGGQRNTIYF.

The genes are TRBV16 and TRBJ2-1; tentative D call: TRBD1 (5 bases). Trimming took off 0 bases at V and 0 bases at J, with 9 bases between the two ends. CDR1 and CDR2 (germline): KGHSY, FQNENV. The length of the CDR3 is 16 residues. CDR3 protein: CASSQSGQASYNEQFF. DNA of the CDR3: TGTGCCAGCAGCCAATCGGGGCAGGCCTCCTACAATGAGCAGTTCTTC.